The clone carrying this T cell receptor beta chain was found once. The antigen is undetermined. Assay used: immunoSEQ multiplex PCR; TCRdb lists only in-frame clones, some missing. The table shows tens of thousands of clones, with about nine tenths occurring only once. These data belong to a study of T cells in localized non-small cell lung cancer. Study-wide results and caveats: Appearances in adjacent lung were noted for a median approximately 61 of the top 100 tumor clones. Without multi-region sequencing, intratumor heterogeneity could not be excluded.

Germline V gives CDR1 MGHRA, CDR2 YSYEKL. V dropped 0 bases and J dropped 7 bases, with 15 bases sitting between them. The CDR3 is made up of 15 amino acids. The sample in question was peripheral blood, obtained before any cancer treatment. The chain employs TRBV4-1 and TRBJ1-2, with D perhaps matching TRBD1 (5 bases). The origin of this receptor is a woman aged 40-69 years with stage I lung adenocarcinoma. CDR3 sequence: CASSQDLGTVGGYTF. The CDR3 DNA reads TGCGCCAGCAGCCAAGATCTCGGGACGGTGGGTGGCTACACCTTC.